The 7 T cell receptor beta chains given below trace back to one sample, sequenced in a study of blood T cell repertoires in COVID-19. Sequenced by immunoSEQ multiplex PCR; TCRdb stores in-frame clones only, minus some. The sample holds 35,000 to 50,000 clones; about four fifths are singletons and the top ten take approximately 40%. Material for sequencing was peripheral blood. Every receptor here comes from a woman over 75 with acute or convalescent COVID-19.

The V gene is TRBV2, the J gene TRBJ1-5; D is ambiguous. The CDR3 is 14 residues long. Germline V gene lookup returns CDR1 SNHLY and CDR2 FYNNEI. The V gene lost 8 bases and the J gene lost 5 bases, with 16 bases spanning the gap. The CDR3 coding sequence is TGTGCCAGCTCCGAGGGCAGCAGAGATCAGCCCCAGCATTTT. Encoded protein: CASSEGSRDQPQHF.

This clone was detected only a few times. The CDR3 loop reads CASSSTGSANYGYTF. As DNA, the CDR3 is TGTGCCAGTAGTTCGACAGGCTCAGCTAACTATGGCTACACCTTC. This chain uses TRBV19 with TRBJ1-2; a possible D gene is TRBD1 (6 bases). Germline V lookup: CDR1 LNHDA, CDR2 SQIVND (reference sequence). This CDR3 is 15 amino acids long. Trimming cost V 5 bases and J 0 bases, with 13 bases left between them.

The V gene is TRBV30, the J gene TRBJ1-2, with D uncertain. Germline lookup yields CDR1 GTSNPN and CDR2 SVGIG (reference sequence). The CDR3 runs 11 residues. Trimming removed 2 bases at V and 8 bases at J, with 9 bases between. CDR3 nucleotide sequence: TGTGCCTGGAGTATGAGCGAAGGCTACACCTTC. It is translated as CAWSMSEGYTF.

The chain uses TRBV19 and TRBJ1-1; a possible D gene is TRBD1 (5 bases). V lost 3 bases to trimming and J lost 4 bases, with 12 bases between them. CDR3 length: 14 amino acids. Per the germline V gene, CDR1 is LNHDA and CDR2 is SQIVND (reference sequence). CDR3 in DNA: TGTGCCAGTAGTATCTTGGGGGGAGGCACTGAAGCTTTCTTT. It codes for CASSILGGGTEAFF.

V is TRBV15 and J is TRBJ1-4, with D uncertain. This CDR3 spans 15 amino acids. V lost 0 bases, J lost 1 base, and 6 bases lay in between. Germline CDR1 and CDR2: LNHNV and YYDKDF (reference sequence). CDR3 sequence reads: CATSRDRGTNEKLFF. CDR3 DNA: TGTGCCACCAGCAGAGACCGGGGAACTAATGAAAAACTGTTTTTT.

The rearrangement uses TRBV9 and TRBJ2-7; D possibly corresponds to TRBD1 (5 bases). Looked up from germline, CDR1 is SGDLS and CDR2 is YYNGEE. The length of the CDR3 is 14 residues. The germline V and J ends were trimmed by 4 bases and 2 bases, with 13 bases remaining between them. The chain's CDR3 is CASSPRTNTYEQYF. CDR3 bases: TGTGCCAGCAGCCCGCGGACAAACACCTACGAGCAGTACTTC.

The chain has TRBV19 and TRBJ1-3; 7 bases are a match to TRBD1. The CDR3 contains 14 residues. Germline CDR1 LNHDA, CDR2 SQIVND (reference sequence). Losses at the gene ends were 4 bases for V and 4 bases for J; bases not matched to a gene: 4. The CDR3 bases are TGTGCCAGTAGTACCGGGACAGAAGGAAACACCATATATTTT. Amino acids: CASSTGTEGNTIYF.